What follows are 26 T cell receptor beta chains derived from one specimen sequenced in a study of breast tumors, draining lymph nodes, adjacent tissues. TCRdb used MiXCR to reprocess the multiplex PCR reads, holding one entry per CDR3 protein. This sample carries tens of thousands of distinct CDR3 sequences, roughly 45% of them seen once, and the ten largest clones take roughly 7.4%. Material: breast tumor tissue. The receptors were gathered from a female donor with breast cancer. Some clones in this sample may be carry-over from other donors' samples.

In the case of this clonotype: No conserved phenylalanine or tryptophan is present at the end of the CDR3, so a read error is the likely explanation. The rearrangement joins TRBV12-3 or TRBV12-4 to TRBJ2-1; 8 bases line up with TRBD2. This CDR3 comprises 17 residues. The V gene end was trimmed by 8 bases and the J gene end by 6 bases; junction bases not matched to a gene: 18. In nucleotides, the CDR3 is TGTGCCAGCGGTCCGATCCCCGGGACTAGAGGGGGCAATGAGCAGTTCCTC. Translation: CASGPIPGTRGGNEQFL.

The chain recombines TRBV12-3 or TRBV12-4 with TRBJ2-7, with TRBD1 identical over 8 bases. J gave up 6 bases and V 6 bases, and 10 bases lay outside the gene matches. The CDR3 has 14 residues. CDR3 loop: CASRRTGFYSEQYF. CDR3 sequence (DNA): TGTGCCAGCAGGAGGACAGGGTTTTACTCCGAGCAGTACTTC.

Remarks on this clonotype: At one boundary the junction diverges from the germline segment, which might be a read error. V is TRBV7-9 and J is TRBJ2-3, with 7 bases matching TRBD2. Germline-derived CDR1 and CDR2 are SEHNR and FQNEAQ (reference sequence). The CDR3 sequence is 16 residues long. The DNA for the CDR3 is TGTGCCAGCAGTGAGCCCGCGGGGGATGGCACAGGTACGCAGTTTTTT. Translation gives CASSEPAGDGTGTQFF.

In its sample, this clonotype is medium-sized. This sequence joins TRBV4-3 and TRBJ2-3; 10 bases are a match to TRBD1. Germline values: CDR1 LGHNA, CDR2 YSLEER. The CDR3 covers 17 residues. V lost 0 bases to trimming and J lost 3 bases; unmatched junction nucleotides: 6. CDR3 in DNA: TGCGCCAGCAGCCAAGATCAGGGGGGACAGGGGACAGATACGCAGTATTTT. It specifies CASSQDQGGQGTDTQYF.

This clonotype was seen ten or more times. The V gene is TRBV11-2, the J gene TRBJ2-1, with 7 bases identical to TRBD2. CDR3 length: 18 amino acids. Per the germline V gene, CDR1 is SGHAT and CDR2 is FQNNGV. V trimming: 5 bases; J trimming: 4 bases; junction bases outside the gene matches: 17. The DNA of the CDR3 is TGTGCCAGCAGCCCCGGAAATGGGGCGGGAGTAAGGTACAATGAGCAGTTCTTC. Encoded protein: CASSPGNGAGVRYNEQFF.

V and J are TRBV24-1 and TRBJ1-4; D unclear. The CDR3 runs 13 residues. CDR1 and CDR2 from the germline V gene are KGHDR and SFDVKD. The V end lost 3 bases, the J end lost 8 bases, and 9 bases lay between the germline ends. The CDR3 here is CATSDPSREKLFF. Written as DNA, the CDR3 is TGTGCCACCAGTGATCCCAGCCGGGAAAAACTGTTTTTT.

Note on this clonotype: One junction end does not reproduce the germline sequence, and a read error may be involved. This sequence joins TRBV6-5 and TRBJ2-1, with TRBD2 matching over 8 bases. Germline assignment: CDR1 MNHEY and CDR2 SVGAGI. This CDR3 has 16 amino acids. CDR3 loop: CASSYLSGTRNNEQFF. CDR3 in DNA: TGTGCCAGCAGTTACCTCTCCGGGACTAGAAACAACGAGCAGTTCTTC.

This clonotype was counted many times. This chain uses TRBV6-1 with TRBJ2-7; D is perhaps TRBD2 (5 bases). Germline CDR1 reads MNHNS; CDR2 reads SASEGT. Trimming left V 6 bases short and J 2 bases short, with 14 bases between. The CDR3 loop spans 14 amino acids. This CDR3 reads CASRALSVPYEQYF. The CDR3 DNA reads TGTGCCAGCAGGGCCCTTAGCGTGCCCTACGAGCAGTACTTC.

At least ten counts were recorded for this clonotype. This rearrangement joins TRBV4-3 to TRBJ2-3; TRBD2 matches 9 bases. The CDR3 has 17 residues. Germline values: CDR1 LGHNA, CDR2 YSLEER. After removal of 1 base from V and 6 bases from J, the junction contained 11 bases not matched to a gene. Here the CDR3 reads CASSQAPAGGTRDTQYF. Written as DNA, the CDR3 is TGCGCCAGCAGCCAAGCTCCAGCGGGAGGCACGCGGGATACGCAGTATTTT.

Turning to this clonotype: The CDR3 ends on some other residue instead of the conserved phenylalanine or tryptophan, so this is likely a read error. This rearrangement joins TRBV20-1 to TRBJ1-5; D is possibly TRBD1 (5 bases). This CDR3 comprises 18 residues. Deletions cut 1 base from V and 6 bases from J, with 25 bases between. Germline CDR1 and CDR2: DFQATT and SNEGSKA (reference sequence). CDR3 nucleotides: TGCAGTGCTAGAGTTCGGTCAGGGTGGGACCACCCGGGTCAGCCCCAGCATGGT. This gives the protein CSARVRSGWDHPGQPQHG.

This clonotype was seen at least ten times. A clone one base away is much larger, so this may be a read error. The CDR3 here is CSAADEYEQSF. CDR3 bases: TGCAGTGCCGCGGACGAGTACGAGCAGTCCTTC. This chain joins TRBV20-1 and TRBJ2-7; D unclear. The CDR3 consists of 11 residues. Per germline, CDR1 DFQATT and CDR2 SNEGSKA (reference sequence).

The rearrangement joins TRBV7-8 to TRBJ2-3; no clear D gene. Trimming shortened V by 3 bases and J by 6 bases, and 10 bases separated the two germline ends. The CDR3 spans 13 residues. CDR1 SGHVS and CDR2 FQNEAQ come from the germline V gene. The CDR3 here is CASSLWARDTQYF. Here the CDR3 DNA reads TGTGCCAGCAGCTTGTGGGCAAGGGATACGCAGTATTTT.

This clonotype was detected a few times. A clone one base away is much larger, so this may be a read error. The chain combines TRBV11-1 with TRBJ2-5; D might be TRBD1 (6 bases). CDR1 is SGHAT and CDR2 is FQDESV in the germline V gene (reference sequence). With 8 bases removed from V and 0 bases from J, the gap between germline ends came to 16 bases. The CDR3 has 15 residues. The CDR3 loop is CASGPGHFDQETQYF. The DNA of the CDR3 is TGTGCCAGCGGACCGGGACACTTCGACCAAGAGACCCAGTACTTC. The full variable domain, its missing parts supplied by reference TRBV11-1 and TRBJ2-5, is EAEVAQSPRYKITEKSQAVAFWCDPISGHATLYWYRQILGQGPELLVQFQDESVVDDSQLPKDRFSAERLKGVDSTLKIQPAELGDSAMYLCASGPGHFDQETQYFGPGTRLLVL.

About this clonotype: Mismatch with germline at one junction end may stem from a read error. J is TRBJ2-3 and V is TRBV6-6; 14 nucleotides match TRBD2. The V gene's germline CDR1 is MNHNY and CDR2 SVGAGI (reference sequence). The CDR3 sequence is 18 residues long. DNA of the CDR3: TGTGCCAGCAGTTACCTCGGGACTAGCGGGAGCGGTACAGATACGCAGTACTTT. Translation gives CASSYLGTSGSGTDTQYF.

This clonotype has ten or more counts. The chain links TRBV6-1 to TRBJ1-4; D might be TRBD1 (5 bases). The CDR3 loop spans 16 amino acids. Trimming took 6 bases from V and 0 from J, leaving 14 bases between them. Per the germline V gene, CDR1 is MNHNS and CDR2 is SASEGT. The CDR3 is CASRGGGGTTNEKLFF. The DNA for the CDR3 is TGTGCCAGCAGGGGGGGGGGGGGTACAACTAATGAAAAACTGTTTTTT.

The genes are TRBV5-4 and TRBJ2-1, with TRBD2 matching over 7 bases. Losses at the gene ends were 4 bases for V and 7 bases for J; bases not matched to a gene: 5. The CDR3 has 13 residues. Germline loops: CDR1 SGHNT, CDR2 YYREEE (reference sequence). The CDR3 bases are TGTGCCAGCAGCCAACATAGCGGGAATGAGCAGTTCTTC. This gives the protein CASSQHSGNEQFF.

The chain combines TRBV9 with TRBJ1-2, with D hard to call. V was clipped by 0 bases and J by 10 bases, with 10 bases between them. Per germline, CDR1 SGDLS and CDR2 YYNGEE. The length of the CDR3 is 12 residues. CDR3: CASSVAGNSYTF. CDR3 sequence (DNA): TGTGCCAGCAGCGTAGCTGGGAACTCCTACACCTTC. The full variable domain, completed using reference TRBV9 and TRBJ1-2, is DSGVTQTPKHLITATGQRVTLRCSPRSGDLSVYWYQQSLDQGLQFLIQYYNGEERAKGNILERFSAQQFPDLHSELNLSSLELGDSALYFCASSVAGNSYTFGSGTRLTVV.

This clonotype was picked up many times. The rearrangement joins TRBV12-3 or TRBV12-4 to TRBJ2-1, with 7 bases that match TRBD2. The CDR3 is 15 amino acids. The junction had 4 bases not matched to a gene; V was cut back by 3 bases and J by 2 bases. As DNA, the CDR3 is TGTGCCAGCAGTTTGATGAGCGGGGCCTACAATGAGCAGTTCTTC. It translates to CASSLMSGAYNEQFF.

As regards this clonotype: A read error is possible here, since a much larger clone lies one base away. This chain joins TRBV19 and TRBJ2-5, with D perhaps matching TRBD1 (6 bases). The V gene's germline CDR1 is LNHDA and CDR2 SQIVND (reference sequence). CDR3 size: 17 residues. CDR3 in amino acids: CASSILFRRGSQGTQSF. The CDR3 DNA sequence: TGTGCCAGTAGTATACTTTTTCGCAGGGGATCCCAAGGGACCCAGTCCTTC.

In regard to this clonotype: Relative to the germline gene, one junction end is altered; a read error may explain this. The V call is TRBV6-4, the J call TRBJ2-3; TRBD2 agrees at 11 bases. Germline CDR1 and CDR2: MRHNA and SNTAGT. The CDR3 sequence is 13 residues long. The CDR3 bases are TGTGTCAGCGGGACTAGCGGCACGGATACGCAGTGTTTT. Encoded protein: CVSGTSGTDTQCF.

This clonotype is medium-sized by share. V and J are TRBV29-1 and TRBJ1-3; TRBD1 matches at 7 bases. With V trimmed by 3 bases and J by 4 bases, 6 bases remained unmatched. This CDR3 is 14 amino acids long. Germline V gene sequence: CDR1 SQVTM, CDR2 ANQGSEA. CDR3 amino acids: CSVDAGGGGNTIYF. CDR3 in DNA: TGCAGCGTTGATGCAGGGGGAGGCGGAAACACCATATATTTT. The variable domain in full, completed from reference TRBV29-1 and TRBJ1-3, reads SAVISQKPSRDICQRGTSLTIQCQVDSQVTMMFWYRQQPGQSLTLIATANQGSEATYESGFVIDKFPISRPNLTFSTLTVSNMSPEDSSIYLCSVDAGGGGNTIYFGEGSWLTVV.

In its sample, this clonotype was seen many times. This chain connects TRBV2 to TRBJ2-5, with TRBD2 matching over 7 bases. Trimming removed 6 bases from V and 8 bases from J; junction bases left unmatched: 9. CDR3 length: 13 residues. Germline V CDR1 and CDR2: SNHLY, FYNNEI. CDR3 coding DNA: TGTGCCAGCAGGCGGACTAGGTTAGGTACCCAGTACTTC. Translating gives CASRRTRLGTQYF.

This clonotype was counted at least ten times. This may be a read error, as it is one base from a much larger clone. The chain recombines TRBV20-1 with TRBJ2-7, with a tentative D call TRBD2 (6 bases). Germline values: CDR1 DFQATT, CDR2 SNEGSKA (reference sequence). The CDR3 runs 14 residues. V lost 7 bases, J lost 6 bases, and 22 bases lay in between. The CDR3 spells CSGTTGTEPSEQYF. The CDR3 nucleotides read TGCAGTGGGACAACCGGGACTGAGCCCTCCGAGCAGTACTTC.

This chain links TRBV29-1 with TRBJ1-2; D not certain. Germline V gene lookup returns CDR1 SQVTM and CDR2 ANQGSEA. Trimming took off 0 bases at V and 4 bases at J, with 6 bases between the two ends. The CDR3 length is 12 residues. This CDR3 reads CSVEDSSYGYTF. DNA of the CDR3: TGCAGCGTTGAAGACAGCAGCTATGGCTACACCTTC.

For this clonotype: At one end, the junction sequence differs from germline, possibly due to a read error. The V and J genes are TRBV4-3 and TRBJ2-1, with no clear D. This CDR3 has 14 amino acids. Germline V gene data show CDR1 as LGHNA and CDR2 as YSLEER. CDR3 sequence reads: CVSSQDGTYNEQFF. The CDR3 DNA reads TGCGTCAGCAGCCAAGATGGAACCTACAATGAGCAGTTCTTC.

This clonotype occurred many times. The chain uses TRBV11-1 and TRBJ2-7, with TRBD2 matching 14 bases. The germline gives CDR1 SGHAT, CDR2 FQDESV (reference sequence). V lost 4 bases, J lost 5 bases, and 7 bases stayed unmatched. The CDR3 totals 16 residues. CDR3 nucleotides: TGTGCCAGCAGCTCAGCTGGGACTAGCGGGAGTCACGAGCAGTACTTC. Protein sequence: CASSSAGTSGSHEQYF.